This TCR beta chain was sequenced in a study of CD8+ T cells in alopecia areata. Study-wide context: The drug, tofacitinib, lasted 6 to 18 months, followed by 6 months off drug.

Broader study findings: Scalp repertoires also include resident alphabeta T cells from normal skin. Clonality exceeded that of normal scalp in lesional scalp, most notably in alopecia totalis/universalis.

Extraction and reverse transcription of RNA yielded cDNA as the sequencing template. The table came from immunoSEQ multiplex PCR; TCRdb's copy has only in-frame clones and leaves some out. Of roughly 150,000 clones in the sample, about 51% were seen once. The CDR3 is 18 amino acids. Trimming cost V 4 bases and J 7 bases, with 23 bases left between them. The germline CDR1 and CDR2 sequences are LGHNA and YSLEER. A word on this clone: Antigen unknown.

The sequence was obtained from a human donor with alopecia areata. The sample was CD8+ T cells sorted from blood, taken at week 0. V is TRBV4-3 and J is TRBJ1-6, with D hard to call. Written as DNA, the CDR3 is TGCGCCAGCAGCCCCACGAGGGTAGGTCTGGATTCAAATTCACCCCTCCACTTT. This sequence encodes CASSPTRVGLDSNSPLHF.